This section outlines one T cell receptor beta chain sequence together with its context. Antigen: not known. CDR3 size: 15 residues. Looked up from germline, CDR1 is MNHEY and CDR2 is SVGAGI. The V and J ends lost 2 bases and 5 bases, in that order; junction bases with no gene match: 7. The sample comes from a study of shared clonotypes between healthy human individuals. Overall study context: Two women and three men aged 18 to 49 served as donors. Used for every donor were three CD4 naive, three CD4 memory, two CD8 naive and one CD8 memory plate.

General observations from the study: Unshared clonotypes carried lower generation probabilities than those common to all four donors. What limited the represented genetic and exposure-history diversity was the small number of donors.

Terminally differentiated effector memory CD45RA+ cells were left out of the naive CD8 fraction, which was CD45RO-negative and positively selected for CCR7. The data were produced by immunoSEQ multiplex PCR, yet TCRdb's version contains in-frame clones alone and is incomplete. The profile shows 2 million to 2.5 million clones, roughly 91% of them singletons. The origin of this receptor is a man between 18 and 29 years old in good health. Some clones in this sample may be carry-over from other donors' samples. V gene TRBV6-5 combines with J gene TRBJ2-3, with 7 bases aligning to TRBD1. The sequenced sample consisted of naive CD8+ T cells from PBMCs. The CDR3 region has the DNA TGTGCCAGCAGTTACAGAACGGACAGGCAAGATACGCAGTATTTT. It is translated as CASSYRTDRQDTQYF.